The 17 T cell receptor beta chains below all came from one sample that was sequenced in a study of TIL therapy for anti-PD-1-resistant metastatic lung cancer. The libraries were made with immunoSEQ v3. This table comes from immunoSEQ multiplex PCR, and its TCRdb copy is limited to in-frame clones, with some not included. The data show about 26,000 clones, roughly 63% seen once. Time point in this sample: pre-treatment sample, taken before nivolumab and TIL therapy. The tumor samples were excised metastases, mostly pleural nodules or supraclavicular lymph nodes. The material was tumor tissue, obtained at baseline. These receptors came from a woman aged 30-79 years with non-small cell lung cancer.

In this sample, this clone turned up once. The chain couples TRBV29-1 to TRBJ2-7, with D uncertain. Trimming left V 6 bases short and J 2 bases short, with 11 bases between. Germline CDR1 and CDR2: SQVTM and ANQGSEA. The CDR3 sequence is 12 residues long. The CDR3 loop is CSVGGTTYEQYF. Here the CDR3 DNA reads TGCAGCGTGGGCGGCACTACCTACGAGCAGTACTTC.

The V gene is TRBV30, the J gene TRBJ1-5, with D tentatively TRBD1 (5 bases). V lost 2 bases and J 3 bases, leaving 8 bases between the germline ends. The CDR3 runs to 13 residues. Germline-derived CDR1 and CDR2 are GTSNPN and SVGIG (reference sequence). CDR3 coding DNA: TGTGCCTGGAGTCCAGGGTCCAATCAGCCCCAGCATTTT. Its protein product is CAWSPGSNQPQHF.

V is TRBV5-4 and J is TRBJ1-1; a possible D gene is TRBD1 (6 bases). The V end lost 2 bases, the J end lost 2 bases, and 10 bases lay between the germline ends. Germline values: CDR1 SGHNT, CDR2 YYREEE (reference sequence). This CDR3 has 14 amino acids. CDR3 sequence reads: CASSFTGSNTEAFF. The CDR3 DNA sequence: TGTGCCAGCAGCTTTACAGGGAGTAACACTGAAGCTTTCTTT.

The chain couples TRBV10-2 to TRBJ2-1, with 12 bases lining up with TRBD2. V shed 6 bases and J 6 bases; nucleotides not matched to a gene: 6. The V gene's germline CDR1 is WSHSY and CDR2 SAAADI. CDR3 size: 15 residues. DNA for the CDR3: TGCGCCAGCAGCCGTGGACTAGCGGGATTCAATGAGCAGTTCTTC. It codes for CASSRGLAGFNEQFF.

The V gene is TRBV9, the J gene TRBJ2-2, with D possibly TRBD2 on 5 matching bases. V lost 1 base, J lost 5 bases, and 9 bases lay in between. CDR1 and CDR2 (germline): SGDLS, YYNGEE. The CDR3 contains 14 residues. The CDR3 nucleotides are TGTGCCAGCAGCGTATTAACTAGTACCGGGGAGCTGTTTTTT. Its protein is CASSVLTSTGELFF.

This clone was seen only once. This chain links TRBV5-1 with TRBJ2-1, with D hard to call. There are 15 residues in the CDR3. Trimming pared 4 bases from V and 0 bases from J, leaving 11 bases between. Germline-derived CDR1 and CDR2 are SGHRS and YFSETQ. Written as DNA, the CDR3 is TGCGCCAGCAGCGACGGGTTGAGCTCCTACAATGAGCAGTTCTTC. Its protein product is CASSDGLSSYNEQFF.

The gene calls are TRBV5-4 and TRBJ2-3; TRBD2 might be the D (5 bases). This CDR3 contains 14 residues. Germline loops: CDR1 SGHNT, CDR2 YYREEE (reference sequence). Trimming took off 2 bases at V and 0 bases at J, with 7 bases between the two ends. The CDR3 here is CASSFRGSTDTQYF. The CDR3 DNA follows: TGTGCCAGCAGCTTTCGCGGGAGCACAGATACGCAGTATTTT.

This clone turned up a few times. CDR3 coding DNA: TGTGCCAGCAGCTTAGCAGGGACTAGCGCGTCCTACGAGCAGTACTTC. This codes for CASSLAGTSASYEQYF. The genes are TRBV7-8 and TRBJ2-7; 10 bases are shared with TRBD2. Trimming at V came to 0 bases and at J to 1 base, leaving 3 bases not matched to a gene. This CDR3 spans 16 amino acids. Germline lookup yields CDR1 SGHVS and CDR2 FQNEAQ.

This sequence joins TRBV5-1 and TRBJ2-3; no clear D. The V end was cut by 0 bases, the J end by 3 bases, with 8 bases between. The CDR3 extends over 14 amino acids. Germline CDR1 reads SGHRS; CDR2 reads YFSETQ. This chain's CDR3 is CASSLVVETDTQYF. The CDR3, as DNA: TGCGCCAGCAGCTTGGTCGTGGAAACAGATACGCAGTATTTT. Together with reference TRBV5-1 and TRBJ2-3, the CDR3 gives the full variable domain: KAGVTQTPRYLIKTRGQQVTLSCSPISGHRSVSWYQQTPGQGLQFLFEYFSETQRNKGNFPGRFSGRQFSNSRSEMNVSTLELGDSALYLCASSLVVETDTQYFGPGTRLTVL.

V gene TRBV10-1 combines with J gene TRBJ1-5; perhaps TRBD1 as D (5 bases). The germline gives CDR1 WNHNN, CDR2 SYGVQD (reference sequence). The germline V and J ends were trimmed by 3 bases and 6 bases, with 36 bases remaining between them. The length of the CDR3 is 22 residues. CDR3 nucleotide sequence: TGCGCCAGCAGTGATCCCCCCGGGGGACTTGAACCAAACGCCTTCTACTTTCAGCCCCAGCATTTT. Translation: CASSDPPGGLEPNAFYFQPQHF.

The rearrangement uses TRBV6-6 and TRBJ2-5; 8 nucleotides align to TRBD1. In germline, CDR1 is MNHNY, CDR2 SVGAGI (reference sequence). The ends lost 10 bases at V and 3 bases at J; junction bases unmatched: 7. CDR3 length: 13 amino acids. CDR3 loop: CATQDRAKETQYF. In DNA, the CDR3 is TGTGCCACACAGGACAGGGCTAAAGAGACCCAGTACTTC.

The V gene is TRBV29-1, the J gene TRBJ2-1, with unresolved D. Germline V gene lookup returns CDR1 SQVTM and CDR2 ANQGSEA. The CDR3 has 12 residues. V was trimmed by 3 bases and J by 8 bases, leaving 11 bases between them. The DNA of the CDR3 is TGCAGCGTTGATTCCGGCCGAGATGAGCAGTTCTTC. Protein product: CSVDSGRDEQFF.

This rearrangement joins TRBV5-4 to TRBJ2-5; D may be TRBD2 (6 bases). V was pared by 0 bases and J by 0 bases, with 6 bases between. The germline V gene has CDR1 SGHNT and CDR2 YYREEE (reference sequence). The length of the CDR3 is 14 residues. The CDR3 sequence: CASSLGDYQETQYF. In DNA form, the CDR3 reads TGTGCCAGCAGCTTGGGGGACTACCAAGAGACCCAGTACTTC. Together with reference TRBV5-4 and TRBJ2-5, the CDR3 gives the full variable domain: ETGVTQSPTHLIKTRGQQVTLRCSSQSGHNTVSWYQQALGQGPQFIFQYYREEENGRGNFPPRFSGLQFPNYSSELNVNALELDDSALYLCASSLGDYQETQYFGPGTRLLVL.

This clone was seen more than once but under ten times. The chain carries TRBV7-7 and TRBJ2-5; TRBD2 aligns across 16 bases. The V segment lost 5 bases and the J segment 5 bases; nucleotides outside the gene matches: 8. The CDR3 contains 17 residues. The germline V gene encodes CDR1 SSHAT and CDR2 FNYEAQ (reference sequence). CDR3 DNA sequence: TGTGCCAGCAGCGCCGGGACTAGCGGGAGGGCAGGGGAGACCCAGTACTTC. This encodes CASSAGTSGRAGETQYF.

The table lists this clone with many counts. The rearrangement links TRBV29-1 to TRBJ2-1, with D maybe TRBD1 (5 bases). The germline V gene has CDR1 SQVTM and CDR2 ANQGSEA. V was pared by 4 bases and J by 1 base, with 11 bases between. The CDR3 is 14 residues long. Here the CDR3 reads CSVVPGWSYNEQFF. CDR3 DNA: TGCAGCGTTGTCCCAGGGTGGTCCTACAATGAGCAGTTCTTC.

This sequence joins TRBV18 and TRBJ2-5; 9 bases match TRBD1. Losses at the gene ends were 3 bases for V and 2 bases for J; bases not matched to a gene: 4. The CDR3 extends over 15 amino acids. The germline V gene encodes CDR1 KGHSH and CDR2 LQKENI. The CDR3 protein is CASSPGTGLQETQYF. CDR3 coding DNA: TGTGCCAGCTCACCCGGGACAGGGTTGCAAGAGACCCAGTACTTC.

The J gene is TRBJ1-2, the V gene TRBV28, with D possibly TRBD1 on 5 matching bases. This CDR3 has 13 residues. Germline loops: CDR1 MDHEN, CDR2 SYDVKM. V was clipped by 8 bases and J by 2 bases, with 12 bases between them. The CDR3 coding sequence is TGTGCCAGCCGAACAGGTCTCAACTATGGCTACACCTTC. This sequence encodes CASRTGLNYGYTF.